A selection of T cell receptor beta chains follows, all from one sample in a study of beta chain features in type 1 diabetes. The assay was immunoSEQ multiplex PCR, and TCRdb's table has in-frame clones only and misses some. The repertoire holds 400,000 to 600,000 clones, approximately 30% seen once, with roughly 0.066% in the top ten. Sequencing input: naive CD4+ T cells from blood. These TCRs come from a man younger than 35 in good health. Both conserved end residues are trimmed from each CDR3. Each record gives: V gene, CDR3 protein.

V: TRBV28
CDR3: ASSTQKVPYNEQF

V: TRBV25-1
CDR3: ASSEAAYEQY

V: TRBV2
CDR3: ASSDRYRDTEAF

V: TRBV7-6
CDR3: ASSRRDSTDTQY

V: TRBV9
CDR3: ASSVATSGKFGSYEQY

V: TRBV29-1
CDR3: SVGTSGFNEQF

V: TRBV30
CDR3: ASGTVSSYNEQF

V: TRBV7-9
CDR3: ASSLVVSYLPGANVLT

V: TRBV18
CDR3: ASSPPSSYNEQF

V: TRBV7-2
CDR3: ASSPARASTDTQY

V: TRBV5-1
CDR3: ASSLVGTGFSGEQY

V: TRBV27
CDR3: ASSRSFLGTEAF

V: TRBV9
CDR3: ASPSGTSSYEQY

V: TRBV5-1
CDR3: ASRGANTEAF

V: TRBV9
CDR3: ASSVSSSYGYT

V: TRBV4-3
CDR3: ASSQDVSRARGYT

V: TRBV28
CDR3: ASSFPGTYEQY

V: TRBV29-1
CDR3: SVVQGASWSYNEQF

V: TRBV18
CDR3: ASSPGSQAYEQY

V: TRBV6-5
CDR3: ASSYGGAGRGGEQF

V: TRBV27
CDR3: ASSPGTSGTYEQY

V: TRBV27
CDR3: ASRRSSTDTQY

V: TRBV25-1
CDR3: ASSDGVTVAF

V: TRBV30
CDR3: AWSDQPRVTGELF

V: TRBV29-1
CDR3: SVDRGVYNAQF

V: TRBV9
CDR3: ASSVHLPGELF

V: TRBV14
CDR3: ASSQGTRANYEQY

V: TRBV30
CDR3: AWAGDNQPQH

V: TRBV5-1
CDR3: ASSLRGEQY

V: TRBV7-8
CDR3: ASSLGGTSSSNTGELF

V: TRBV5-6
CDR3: ASSPTSAETQY

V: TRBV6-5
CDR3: ASSLGLAGEQY

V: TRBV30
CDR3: AWSPLSPGLKQF

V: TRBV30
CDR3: AWSAGVSTDTQY

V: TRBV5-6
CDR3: ASRPRTSGSRNEQF

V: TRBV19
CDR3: ASSIFGGTGAYQPQH

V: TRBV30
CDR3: ARGQGASEQF

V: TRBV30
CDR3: AWGTAGNTIY

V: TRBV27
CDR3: ASSPAQRGGYT

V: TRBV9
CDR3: ASSATGGGEKLF

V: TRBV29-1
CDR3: SAVGGFHEQY

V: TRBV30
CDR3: AWKGAREKLF

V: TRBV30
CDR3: AWSGLGYNEQF

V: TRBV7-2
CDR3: ASSLAILAGAETQY

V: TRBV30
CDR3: AWSVLQAGDTQY

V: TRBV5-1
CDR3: ASSLELANYNEQF

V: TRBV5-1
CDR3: ASRVTSGSSTDTQY

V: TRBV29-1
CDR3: SVGEGTYGYT

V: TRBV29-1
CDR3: SVTSGGTAYGYT

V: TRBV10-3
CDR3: ATWTDAYNEQF

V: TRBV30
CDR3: AWSEEAAVKNIQY

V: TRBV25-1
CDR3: ASSGLRHEAF

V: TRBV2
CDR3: ASTGLAGGSGELF

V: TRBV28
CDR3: ASSFSHNYGYT

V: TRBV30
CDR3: AWLPDRDYHEQY

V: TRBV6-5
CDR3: ASSYNAGYGYT

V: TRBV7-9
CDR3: ASTQGNGNQPQH

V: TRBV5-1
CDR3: ASMPSTYNEQF